These 11 T cell receptor beta chains came from one sample sequenced in a study of blood T cell repertoires in COVID-19. Repertoires were generated with immunoSEQ multiplex PCR, while TCRdb's copy carries only in-frame clones and drops some. The sample consists of about 46,000 clones, around nine tenths of them appearing once. The sample taken for sequencing was peripheral blood. The source is a man between 45 and 60 years old with active COVID-19.

This chain links TRBV7-9 with TRBJ1-2; D is unresolved. Germline CDR1 is SEHNR and CDR2 is FQNEAQ (reference sequence). The CDR3 spans 14 residues. V shed 3 bases and J shed 8 bases, with 16 bases lying between them. The CDR3 bases are TGTGCCAGCAGCTTTGGTCTGGCATCCCGCGGCTACACCTTC. It codes for CASSFGLASRGYTF.

The chain is built from TRBV5-1 and TRBJ2-7; D gene ambiguous. The CDR3 runs to 12 residues. Germline V gene data show CDR1 as SGHRS and CDR2 as YFSETQ. Trimming left V 0 bases short and J 7 bases short, with 8 bases between. The CDR3 spells CASSLDLEEQYF. Written as DNA, the CDR3 is TGCGCCAGCAGCTTGGACCTTGAGGAGCAGTACTTC.

The J gene is TRBJ1-3, the V gene TRBV5-1, with D maybe TRBD1 (6 bases). The germline CDR1 and CDR2 sequences are SGHRS and YFSETQ. V gave up 0 bases and J gave up 3 bases, with 13 bases separating them. The CDR3 consists of 16 residues. CDR3 protein: CASSLAPGGYGNTIYF. The CDR3 bases are TGCGCCAGCAGCTTGGCCCCGGGGGGCTATGGAAACACCATATATTTT.

V and J are TRBV4-1 and TRBJ2-5; D perhaps matches TRBD2 (5 bases). V lost 2 bases and J 5 bases, leaving 12 bases between the germline ends. This CDR3 region has 14 residues. Per germline, CDR1 MGHRA and CDR2 YSYEKL. CDR3 sequence reads: CASSQTLAGETQYF. In DNA form, the CDR3 reads TGCGCCAGCAGCCAAACCCTAGCCGGGGAGACCCAGTACTTC.

The genes are TRBV6-6 and TRBJ1-4; 9 bases line up with TRBD1. J gave up 11 bases and V 0 bases, and 4 bases lay outside the gene matches. Germline CDR1 reads MNHNY; CDR2 reads SVGAGI (reference sequence). The CDR3 length is 14 residues. The CDR3 DNA is TGTGCCAGCAGTTACTCCCCGGACAGGGGCAAACTGTTTTTT. Encoded protein: CASSYSPDRGKLFF.

A note on this clone: The junction departs from germline at one end; a sequencing error may be responsible. This sequence joins TRBV6-2 or TRBV6-3 and TRBJ2-1, with 11 bases fitting TRBD1. Germline V lookup: CDR1 MNHEY, CDR2 SVGEGT. This CDR3 spans 12 amino acids. CDR3 in amino acids: CASSHSDRGRLF. The CDR3 nucleotides are TGTGCCAGCAGTCACTCGGACAGGGGGCGTCTCTTC.

This chain connects TRBV19 to TRBJ2-1, with 7 nucleotides matching TRBD1. V gave up 3 bases and J gave up 4 bases; unmatched junction bases: 6. The CDR3 totals 15 residues. From germline, CDR1 is LNHDA and CDR2 SQIVND (reference sequence). The DNA of the CDR3 is TGTGCCAGTAGTATTACCGGGACAGCTTACAATGAGCAGTTCTTC. Translating it yields CASSITGTAYNEQFF.

The chain uses TRBV29-1 and TRBJ2-1; TRBD2 might be the D (6 bases). CDR1 is SQVTM and CDR2 is ANQGSEA in the germline V gene. This CDR3 is 13 amino acids long. V was pared by 2 bases and J by 6 bases, with 11 bases between. The CDR3 is CSVENRRGNEQFF. The CDR3 coding sequence is TGCAGCGTTGAAAACAGGCGGGGCAATGAGCAGTTCTTC.

A remark on this clone: Within the sample, other DNA sequences also encode this same CDR3. This sequence joins TRBV29-1 and TRBJ2-1; D gene ambiguous. The CDR3 contains 12 residues. V gave up 3 bases and J gave up 3 bases, with 6 bases separating them. Germline V lookup: CDR1 SQVTM, CDR2 ANQGSEA. CDR3 nucleotide sequence: TGCAGCGTTGATCGTAGCTACAATGAGCAGTTCTTC. Its translation is CSVDRSYNEQFF.

The CDR3 DNA sequence: TGTGCCTGGAGTGTAATAGTGTCGACTAGCGGGAGGGCCAATGAAGACGAGCAGTACTTC. Translated: CAWSVIVSTSGRANEDEQYF. The rearrangement links TRBV30 to TRBJ2-7; 14 bases align to TRBD2. The V gene's germline CDR1 is GTSNPN and CDR2 SVGIG (reference sequence). This CDR3 contains 20 residues. J lost 5 bases, V lost 0 bases, and 18 bases had no gene match.

The rearrangement uses TRBV7-8 and TRBJ1-3, with a tentative D call TRBD1 (5 bases). This CDR3 is 17 amino acids long. Looked up from germline, CDR1 is SGHVS and CDR2 is FQNEAQ. Trimming took 6 bases from V and 0 from J, leaving 18 bases between them. CDR3 in amino acids: CASSPFVGGGSGNTIYF. The CDR3 DNA is TGTGCCAGCAGTCCTTTCGTCGGGGGGGGCTCTGGAAACACCATATATTTT.